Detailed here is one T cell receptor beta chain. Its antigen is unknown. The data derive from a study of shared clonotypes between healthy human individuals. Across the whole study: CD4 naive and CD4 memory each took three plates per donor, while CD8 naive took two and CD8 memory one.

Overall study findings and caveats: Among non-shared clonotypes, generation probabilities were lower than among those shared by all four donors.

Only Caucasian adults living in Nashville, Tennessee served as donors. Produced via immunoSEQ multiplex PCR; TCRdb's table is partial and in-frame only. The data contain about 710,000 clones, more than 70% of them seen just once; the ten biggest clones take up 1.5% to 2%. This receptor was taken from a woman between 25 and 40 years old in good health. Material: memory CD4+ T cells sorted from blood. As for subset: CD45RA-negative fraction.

As DNA, the CDR3 is TGTGCCAGCAGCCAAGATGGAGGAGGACCCGGGTCTCGCCTCACAGATACGCAGTATTTT. It is translated as CASSQDGGGPGSRLTDTQYF. The chain combines TRBV4-2 with TRBJ2-3; a weak D match, TRBD2 (5 bases). CDR3 length: 20 residues. V was trimmed by 0 bases and J by 2 bases, leaving 24 bases between them. Per germline, CDR1 LGHNA and CDR2 YNFKEQ.